This TCR beta chain was profiled in a study of T cell responses to AZD1222 COVID-19 vaccine (dated by TCRdb to the early 2020s). A note on the overall study: TCR sequencing was performed for about 250 trial participants, of whom around 200 were given two doses of AZD1222 and around 25 were given two doses of MenACWY control vaccine. Trial participants were enrolled by age into 18-55, 56-69 and 70-plus year subgroups, with approximately 150, 28 and 58 TCR-sequenced participants respectively. The full study reports these points: Because no day 14 peak-response samples were available, repertoires were characterized only after the peak T cell response. A significant rise in spike-specific TCR breadth and depth was observed after two AZD1222 doses relative to day 0 and relative to MenACWY recipients. Participants were mostly white British and included more females than males, and it was suggested by the authors that clonal diversity may have been underestimated. In the small 56-69-year group, the increase in depth fell short of significance, most likely because of low power. Vaccine-associated CD4 TCRs spanned the whole spike protein, with dominant responses in regions 160-218 and 743-854. Reportedly, almost half of the unique spike-specific TCRs recognized epitopes lying outside the regions that are mutated in the B.1.351 and B.1.1.7 variants. Conclusions about previously exposed vaccinees are limited because only five or six AZD1222 recipients were SARS-CoV-2 seropositive at baseline.

The time point label for this specimen denotes: about 28 days (+/-7) after the second vaccine dose. AZD1222 recipients whose second dose came at about 4 weeks and those whose second dose came at about 12 weeks were combined into one group, since spike-specific TCR depth and breadth did not differ between the two schedules. Vaccinee samples were obtained from the UK trials COV001 and COV002, which included a single-blind randomized controlled phase 2/3 trial of AZD1222 (ChAdOx1 nCoV-19) in healthy adults. For TCRbeta chain sequencing, PBMC samples from trial participants were taken at day 0 and at day 28 after the second dose. The junction shows trimming of 3 bases on V and 6 bases on J, and the gene matches do not reach 7 bases of it. CDR1 is given as WSHSY and CDR2 as SAAADI, both from the germline V gene. The CDR3 sequence holds 14 residues, the cysteine and phenylalanine included. Only the CDR3 DNA stays, 42 bases, in frame from base 1.

The CDR3 regions of human TCRbeta chains were analyzed by immunosequencing. The source study handled its data this way. Repertoire TCRs were checked for matches against a reference library of SARS-CoV-2-specific TCRs that had been generated using the MIRA antigen-specificity platform. Breadth was defined as the fraction of unique TCRs that were SARS-CoV-2-associated, and depth was defined as the fraction of total T cells that were SARS-CoV-2-associated. Using the MIRA data, each spike-specific TCR was mapped to the spike region that the TCR reacts to and placed in a CD4 or CD8 class. Log10-transformed breadth and depth values were compared by one-way ANOVA with Sidak's multiple comparisons tests. Imported from immuneACCESS, the table was reduced by TCRdb to in-frame sequences with V and J called. These copies leave out some clones; in studies compared against another copy, an unresolved V gene accounts for under half, and the cause of the remainder is not known. That table supplies the V and J calls and clone size; D and trimming were determined from the DNA. This sample holds some 140,000 clones; roughly 87% were observed only once. Over 9% of the sample comes from the top ten.

Note on this clone: This clone's antigen is unknown. Nothing much larger sits one base from this clone, and base qualities are not available.

The source was peripheral blood, collected 28 days after the second AZD1222 dose. Here the chain combines TRBV10-2 and TRBJ1-1; TRBD1 fits 7 bases in the junction. The sequence was obtained from an adult who received the AZD1222 COVID-19 vaccine. CDR3 loop: CASSERTGGSEAFF. The bases read TGCGCCAGCAGTGAACGGACAGGCGGATCTGAAGCTTTCTTT.